Shown below are 5 T cell receptor beta chains from a single sample sequenced in a study of blood T cells in healthy people across ages. A sample-barcoded 5' primer and a J-beta primer mix were used in a second PCR of about 7 to 11 cycles. TCRdb re-derived calls from the 5' RACE reads in MiXCR, one entry per CDR3 protein. The sample lists 850,000 or so distinct CDR3 sequences, less than 35% occurring once. Sequenced sample: blood. These receptors were obtained from a woman older than 75 in good health.

This clonotype was counted many times. The chain is built from TRBV7-2 and TRBJ2-3; TRBD2 agrees at 10 bases. The V segment lost 5 bases and the J segment 1 base; nucleotides outside the gene matches: 6. The CDR3 loop spans 16 amino acids. Germline V gene lookup returns CDR1 SGHTA and CDR2 FQGNSA. The CDR3 nucleotides are TGTGCCAGCAGCGCGAACAGCGGGGGGGGCACAGATACGCAGTATTTT. Its translation: CASSANSGGGTDTQYF.

This clonotype has only a few counts. A single base separates this from a much larger clone, so it may be a read error. The V and J genes are TRBV29-1 and TRBJ2-1; tentatively, D is TRBD1 (6 bases). The CDR3 spans 13 residues. CDR1 and CDR2 (germline): SQVTM, ANQGSEA. The CDR3 loop reads CGVSDRTYNEQFF. The CDR3 coding sequence is TGCGGCGTTTCGGACAGAACCTACAATGAGCAGTTCTTC.

Comments on this clonotype: A read error may explain this, as a much larger clone is one base away. In DNA form, the CDR3 reads TGTGCCAGCAGCCGGACACCCCGTTCCTACAATGAGCAGTACTTC. It codes for CASSRTPRSYNEQYF. This sequence joins TRBV12-3 or TRBV12-4 and TRBJ2-1, with D tentatively TRBD1 (5 bases). The DNA end is a closer match to TRBJ2-7, so the J assignment may be wrong. This CDR3 contains 15 residues.

The chain has TRBV20-1 and TRBJ1-6; D remains ambiguous. This CDR3 is 15 amino acids long. CDR1 and CDR2 from the germline V gene are DFQATT and SNEGSKA (reference sequence). Trimming removed 3 bases from V and 4 bases from J, with 13 bases in between. The DNA of the CDR3 is TGCAGTGCTAGTGGAGATCGCGGTTATAATTCACCCCTCCACTTT. It encodes CSASGDRGYNSPLHF.

This clonotype was counted ten times or more. The chain has TRBV11-2 and TRBJ2-5; tentatively, D is TRBD2 (5 bases). The V and J ends lost 1 base and 5 bases respectively, with 17 bases between them. CDR3 length: 16 residues. In germline, CDR1 is SGHAT, CDR2 FQNNGV. CDR3 DNA: TGTGCCAGCAGCTTAGGGGAGCGTGGGTCGGGGGAGACCCAGTACTTC. Its protein is CASSLGERGSGETQYF.